Below, 3 T cell receptor beta chains from the same sample are listed, as sequenced in a study of T cell changes during pregnancy in multiple sclerosis (dated by TCRdb to about 2019). The library was obtained by the immunoSEQ multiplex PCR assay. Entries here come from immuneACCESS through TCRdb and include only in-frame sequences with V and J called. Some clones fail to appear in such tables; in the studies checked, an unresolved V gene covers under half of the shortfall, and the cause of the remainder is unknown. For this sample there are roughly 97,000 clones; 75% to 95% appear just once. The ten most abundant clones make up under 0.8% of the sample. The starting material was peripheral blood, obtained in the second trimester of pregnancy. Receptors were obtained from a female donor in good health, enrolled as a control in a pregnancy study.

The gene calls are TRBV11-2 and TRBJ1-1; D is undetermined. The CDR3 sequence is 16 residues long. V lost 1 base and J 0 bases, leaving 12 bases between the germline ends. CDR1 SGHAT and CDR2 FQNNGV come from the germline V gene. CDR3 in amino acids: CASSLVSVALNTEAFF. CDR3 nucleotides: TGTGCCAGCAGCTTAGTGTCAGTCGCATTGAACACTGAAGCTTTCTTT. Full variable domain (missing parts from reference TRBV11-2 and TRBJ1-1): EAGVAQSPRYKIIEKRQSVAFWCNPISGHATLYWYQQILGQGPKLLIQFQNNGVVDDSQLPKDRFSAERLKGVDSTLKIQPAKLEDSAVYLCASSLVSVALNTEAFFGQGTRLTVV.

V is TRBV5-1 and J is TRBJ2-5; 7 bases fit TRBD1. The CDR3 covers 16 residues. V dropped 0 bases and J dropped 2; count of bases not matched to a gene: 7. The germline CDR1 and CDR2 sequences are SGHRS and YFSETQ. CDR3 in amino acids: CASSLEVTGFQETQYF. The CDR3 bases are TGCGCCAGCAGCTTGGAGGTGACAGGGTTTCAAGAGACCCAGTACTTC.

The chain recombines TRBV5-6 with TRBJ1-6; TRBD1 matches at 7 bases. Germline V gives CDR1 SGHDT, CDR2 YYEEEE. The CDR3 spans 16 residues. Trimming removed 1 base from V and 9 bases from J; junction bases left unmatched: 10. This CDR3 reads CASSLSAGTATSPLHF. The DNA of the CDR3 is TGTGCCAGCAGCTTGTCGGCCGGGACAGCAACTTCACCCCTCCACTTT.